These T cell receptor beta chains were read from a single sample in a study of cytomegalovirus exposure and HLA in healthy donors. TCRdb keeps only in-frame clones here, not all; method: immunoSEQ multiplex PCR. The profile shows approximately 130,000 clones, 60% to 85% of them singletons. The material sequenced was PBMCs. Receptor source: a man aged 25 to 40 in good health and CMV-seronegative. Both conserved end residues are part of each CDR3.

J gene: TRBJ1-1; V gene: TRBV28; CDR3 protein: CASVPAGTGHMNTEAFF
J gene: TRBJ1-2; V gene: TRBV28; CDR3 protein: CACRGGGAYGYTF
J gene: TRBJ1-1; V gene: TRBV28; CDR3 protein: CASSYEGREAFF
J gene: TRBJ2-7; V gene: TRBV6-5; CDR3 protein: CASSWTAPGQGYEQYF
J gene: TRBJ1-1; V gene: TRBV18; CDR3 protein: CASSPGTGLPMNTEAFF
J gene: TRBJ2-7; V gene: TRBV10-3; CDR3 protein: CAISESLGQIYEQYF
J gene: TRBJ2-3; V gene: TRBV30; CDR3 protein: CAWSVRLAGPGGNTDTQYF
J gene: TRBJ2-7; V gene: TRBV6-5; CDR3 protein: CASSYGGSSDEQYF
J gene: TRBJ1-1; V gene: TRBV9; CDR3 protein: CASSVAPGQGAPEAFF
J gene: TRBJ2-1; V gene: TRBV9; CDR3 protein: CASSPKSPTTSGGDNEQFF
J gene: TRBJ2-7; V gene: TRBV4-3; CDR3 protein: CASSQEIPGTGGHEQYF
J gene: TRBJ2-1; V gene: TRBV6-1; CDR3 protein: CASSDRGRVDEQFF
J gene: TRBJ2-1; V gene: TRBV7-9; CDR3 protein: CASSLTSGVNEQFF
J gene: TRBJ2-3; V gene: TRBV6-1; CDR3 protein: CASKSTSTDTQYF
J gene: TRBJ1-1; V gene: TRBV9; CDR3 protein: CASSVTDSGRTEAFF
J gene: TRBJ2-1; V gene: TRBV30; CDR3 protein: CAWRPAGGYNEQFF
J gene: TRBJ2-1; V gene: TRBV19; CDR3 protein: CASRRQGTYNEQFF
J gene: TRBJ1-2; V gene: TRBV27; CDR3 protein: CASRSKTGTDNNYGYTF
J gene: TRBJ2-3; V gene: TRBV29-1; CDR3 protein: CSALTSRDTQYF
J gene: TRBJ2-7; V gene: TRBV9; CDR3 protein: CASSVGASGSYEQYF
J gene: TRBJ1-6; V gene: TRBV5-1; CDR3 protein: CASSSTYGQGARNSPLHF
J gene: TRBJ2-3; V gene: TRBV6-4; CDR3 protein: CASSDSQGADTHYF
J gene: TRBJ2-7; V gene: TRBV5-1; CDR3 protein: CASSLEYGAYEQYF
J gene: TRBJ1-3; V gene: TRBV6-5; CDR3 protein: CASSQQGAGNTIYF
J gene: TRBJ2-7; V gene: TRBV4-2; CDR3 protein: CASSQGLADSYEQYF
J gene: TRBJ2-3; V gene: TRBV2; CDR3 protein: CASSFGGSLSTDTQYF
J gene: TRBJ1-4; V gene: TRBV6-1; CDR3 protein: CASSPQGATNEKLFF
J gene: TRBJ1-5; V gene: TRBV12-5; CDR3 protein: CASGSGQGNQPQHF
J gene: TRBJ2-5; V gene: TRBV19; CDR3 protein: CASSMGVAGGPNQETQYF
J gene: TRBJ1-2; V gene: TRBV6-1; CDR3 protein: CASKKGTAPNYGYTF
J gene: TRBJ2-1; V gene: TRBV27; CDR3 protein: CASSSSGPVRVF
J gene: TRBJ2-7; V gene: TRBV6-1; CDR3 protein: CASSETGLAGTHEQYF
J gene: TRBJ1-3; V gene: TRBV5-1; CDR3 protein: CASSPPGQGSGNTIYF
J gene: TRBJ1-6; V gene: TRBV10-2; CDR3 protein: CASKKDRANNSPLHF
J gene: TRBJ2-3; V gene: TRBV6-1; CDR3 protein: CASSDRWGRTDTQYF
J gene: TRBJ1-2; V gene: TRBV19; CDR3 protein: CARLTYRGAPFYTF
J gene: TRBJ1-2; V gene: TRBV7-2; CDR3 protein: CASSLGGRGYGYTF
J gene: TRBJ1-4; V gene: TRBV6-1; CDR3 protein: CASRTGGADEKLFF
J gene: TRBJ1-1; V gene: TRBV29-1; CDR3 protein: CSALGQGGTEAFF
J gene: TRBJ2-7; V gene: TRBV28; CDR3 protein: CATRRRSYEQYF
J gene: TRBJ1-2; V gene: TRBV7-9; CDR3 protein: CASSLTGDDGYTF
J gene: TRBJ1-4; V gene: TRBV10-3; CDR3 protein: CAISEGQGAVPSVKLFF
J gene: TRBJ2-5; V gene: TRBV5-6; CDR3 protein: CASSKTGGGETQYF
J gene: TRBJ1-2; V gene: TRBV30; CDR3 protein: CAWIPDRQIGGYTF
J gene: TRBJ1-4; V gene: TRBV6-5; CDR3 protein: CASSYSLRAVNEKLFF
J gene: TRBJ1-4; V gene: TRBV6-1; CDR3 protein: CASSWDSSTNEKLFF
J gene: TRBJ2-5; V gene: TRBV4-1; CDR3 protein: CASSHGVAGGQETQYF
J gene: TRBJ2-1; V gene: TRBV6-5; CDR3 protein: CASRQSGSNEQFF
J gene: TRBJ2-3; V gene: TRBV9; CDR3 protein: CASSVAGQPSTDTQYF
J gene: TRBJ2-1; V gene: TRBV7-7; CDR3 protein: CASSLGTSGSSEQFF